This T cell receptor (beta chain) was captured by sequencing in a study of blood T cell repertoires in COVID-19. Patients at the Seattle site were enrolled during active infection and followed longitudinally. Trimming took off 0 bases at V and 2 bases at J, with 7 bases between the two ends. Looked up from germline, CDR1 is MNHNY and CDR2 is SVGAGI (reference sequence). The CDR3 has 14 residues. Original processing methods: Cell counts per sample came from amplifying reference gene primers. Profiled with immunoSEQ multiplex PCR; TCRdb holds only in-frame clones, not every one. The V and J calls and clone size were taken over from that table, and D and trimming were inferred from the DNA. The data show about 160,000 clones, around nine tenths seen once.

The receptor comes from a woman aged 70 to 79 with COVID-19, enrolled during active disease. The chain employs TRBV6-6 and TRBJ1-1; D unclear. The sample consisted of peripheral blood. The CDR3 loop is CASSYSGANTEAFF. The CDR3 bases are TGTGCCAGCAGTTACTCGGGCGCCAACACTGAAGCTTTCTTT.